The 4 T cell receptor beta chains below were found in one sample sequenced in a study of T cells in Graves' hyperthyroidism and ophthalmopathy. The investigators amplified TCR beta CDR3 regions from RNA transcripts. HTBI primers were used for first-round RT-PCR of the TCR CDR3. TCRdb reprocessed the multiplex PCR reads with MiXCR, giving one entry per CDR3 protein. Here the sample spans fewer than 450,000 distinct CDR3 sequences, about 17% being singletons. The sequenced material came from blood. Receptors were obtained from a woman aged 25 to 39 with Graves' hyperthyroidism that later progressed to Graves' ophthalmopathy.

This clonotype was seen many times. The V gene is TRBV28, the J gene TRBJ2-7; perhaps D is TRBD1 or TRBD2 (6 bases each). The V gene lost 7 bases and the J gene lost 3 bases, with 19 bases spanning the gap. This CDR3 has 15 residues. The germline CDR1 and CDR2 sequences are MDHEN and SYDVKM. The CDR3 sequence: CASNTRGVSDYEQYF. CDR3 in DNA: TGTGCCAGCAACACAAGGGGGGTGTCTGACTACGAGCAGTACTTC.

This clonotype was detected many times. The CDR3 protein is CASSPRLAGRQETQYF. The DNA for the CDR3 is TGTGCCAGCAGCCCCCGACTAGCGGGCCGACAAGAGACCCAGTACTTC. The J gene is TRBJ2-5, the V gene TRBV11-2, with 10 bases that match TRBD2. CDR1 is SGHAT, CDR2 FQNNGV, per germline. The length of the CDR3 is 16 residues. V lost 5 bases, J lost 2 bases, and 8 bases stayed unmatched.

This clonotype was counted ten times or more. The chain recombines TRBV5-1 with TRBJ1-1; a possible D gene is TRBD1 (6 bases). V was shortened by 4 bases and J by 6 bases, with 19 bases between the two germline ends. This CDR3 region has 15 residues. CDR1 and CDR2 from the germline V gene are SGHRS and YFSETQ. In DNA form, the CDR3 reads TGCGCCAGCAGCGGAGATGGCCAGGGGTACTCTGAAGCTTTCTTT. Translating it yields CASSGDGQGYSEAFF.

This rearrangement joins TRBV4-1 to TRBJ2-7, with 9 bases that match TRBD1. Losses at the gene ends were 4 bases for V and 1 base for J; bases not matched to a gene: 2. Germline V gives CDR1 MGHRA, CDR2 YSYEKL. The CDR3 is 14 amino acids. The CDR3 reads CASSRGTGSYEQYF. The CDR3 region has the DNA TGCGCCAGCAGCCGAGGGACAGGGTCCTACGAGCAGTACTTC.